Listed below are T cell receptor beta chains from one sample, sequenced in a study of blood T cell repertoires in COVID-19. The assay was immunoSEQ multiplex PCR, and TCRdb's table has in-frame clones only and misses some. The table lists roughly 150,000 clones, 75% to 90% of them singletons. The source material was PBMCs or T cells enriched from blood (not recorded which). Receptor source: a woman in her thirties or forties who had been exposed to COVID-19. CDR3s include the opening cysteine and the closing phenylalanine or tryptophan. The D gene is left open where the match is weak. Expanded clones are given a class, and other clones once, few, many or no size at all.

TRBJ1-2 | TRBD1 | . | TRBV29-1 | TGCAGCGTTGAAGACCCCAGGGGGCTTGGCTACACCTTC | CSVEDPRGLGYTF
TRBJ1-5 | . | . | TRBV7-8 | TGTGCCAGCAGCCCCCGGTCGGCAGGGAAGAGCAATCAGCCCCAGCATTTT | CASSPRSAGKSNQPQHF
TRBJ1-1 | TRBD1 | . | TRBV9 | TGTGCCAGCAGCCGGGACAGTACCCCTTGGGAAGCTTTCTTT | CASSRDSTPWEAFF
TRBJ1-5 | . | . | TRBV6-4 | TGTGCCAGTGCTTCCGGGACTACTCAGCCCCAGCATTTT | CASASGTTQPQHF
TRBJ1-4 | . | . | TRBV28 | TGTGCCAGCACAAAAACGGGGGGCGGTAATGAAAAACTGTTTTTT | CASTKTGGGNEKLFF
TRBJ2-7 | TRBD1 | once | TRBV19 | TGTGCCAGTAGTATAGACCCGGGACAGGGGTACTACGAGCAGTACTTC | CASSIDPGQGYYEQYF
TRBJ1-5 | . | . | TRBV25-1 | TGTGCCAGCAGTAGGGGGGGGACAAGTAATCAGCCCCAGCATTTT | CASSRGGTSNQPQHF
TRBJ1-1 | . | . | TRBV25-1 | TGTGCCAGCAGTACAATCAATCGGAGAGGGATACACACTGAAGCTTTCTTT | CASSTINRRGIHTEAFF
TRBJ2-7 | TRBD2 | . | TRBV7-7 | TGTGCCAGCACCTTGACCGGGGGGAGCTCCTACGAGCAGTACTTC | CASTLTGGSSYEQYF
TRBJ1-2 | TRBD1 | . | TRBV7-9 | TGTGCCAGCAGCAGTCGGGACAGCTATGGCTACACCTTC | CASSSRDSYGYTF
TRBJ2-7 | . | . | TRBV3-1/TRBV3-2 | TGTGCCAGCAGCCCCGGGTGGAGTTCCGAGCAGTACTTC | CASSPGWSSEQYF
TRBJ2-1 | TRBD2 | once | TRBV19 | TGTGCCAGTAGTCGGGGGGGGAACAATGAGCAGTTCTTC | CASSRGGNNEQFF
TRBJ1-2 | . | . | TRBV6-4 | TGTGCCAGCAGTGATGGCGGGGATTATGGCTACACCTTC | CASSDGGDYGYTF
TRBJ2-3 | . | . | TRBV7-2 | TGTGCCAGCAGCTTAGAGCGGAGCACAGATACGCAGTATTTT | CASSLERSTDTQYF
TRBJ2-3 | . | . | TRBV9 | TGTGCCAGCAGCGTAGAGGGGGACAGCACAGATACGCAGTATTTT | CASSVEGDSTDTQYF
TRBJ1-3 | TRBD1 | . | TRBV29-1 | TGCAGCGTTGAACCGGACAGGGAAAACACCATATATTTT | CSVEPDRENTIYF
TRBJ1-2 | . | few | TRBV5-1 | TGCGCCAGCAGCTTTGGCAGCGGAGGATATGGCTACACCTTC | CASSFGSGGYGYTF
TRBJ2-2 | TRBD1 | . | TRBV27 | TGTGCCAGCAGACTCTCCGGGACAGGGGCAAACACCGGGGAGCTGTTTTTT | CASRLSGTGANTGELFF
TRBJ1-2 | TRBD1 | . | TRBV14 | TGTGCCAGCAGCCCTCAGGGGGGCGTTTATGGCTACACCTTC | CASSPQGGVYGYTF
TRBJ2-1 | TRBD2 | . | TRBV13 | TGTGCCAGCAGCTTCCAGCGGGGGTACAATGGGCAGTTCTTC | CASSFQRGYNGQFF
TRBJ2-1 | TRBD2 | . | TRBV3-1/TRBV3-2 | TGTGCCAGCAGCGAAGGGGGCGGGAGGGCTAATGAGCAGTTCTTC | CASSEGGGRANEQFF
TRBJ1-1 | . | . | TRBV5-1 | TGCGCCAGCAGCTGGAGCACCCAGAACACTGAAGCTTTCTTT | CASSWSTQNTEAFF
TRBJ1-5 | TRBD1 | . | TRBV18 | TGTGCCAGCTCACCCAACCAGGGGGGCACGGGCAATCAGCCCCAGCATTTT | CASSPNQGGTGNQPQHF
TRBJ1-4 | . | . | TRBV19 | TGTGCCAGTAGTCCGCGGGAGGGATGGGCTGAAAAACTGTTTTTT | CASSPREGWAEKLFF
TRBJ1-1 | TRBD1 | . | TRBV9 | TGTGCCAGCAGCGTAGCTGGGGACAGTCGGGACGGTGAAGCTTTCTTT | CASSVAGDSRDGEAFF
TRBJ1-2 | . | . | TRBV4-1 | TGCGCCAGCAGCCAAGATTCCTTCGACAGCTATGGCTACACCTTC | CASSQDSFDSYGYTF
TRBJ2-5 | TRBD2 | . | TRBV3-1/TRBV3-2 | TGTGCCAGCAGCCAAGGGGGGACTAGCGGGGTTGGGGAGACCCAGTACTTC | CASSQGGTSGVGETQYF
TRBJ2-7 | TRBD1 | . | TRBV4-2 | TGTGCCAGCAGCCAAGGACAGGGGAATTTCTACGAGCAGTACTTC | CASSQGQGNFYEQYF
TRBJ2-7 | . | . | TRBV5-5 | TGTGCCAGCACCCCGACTAGTAGGGCGGCCGGCGAGCAGTACTTC | CASTPTSRAAGEQYF
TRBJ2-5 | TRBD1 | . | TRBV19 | TGTGCCAGTAGTCCCCCGGGACAGGTAGAGACCCAGTACTTC | CASSPPGQVETQYF
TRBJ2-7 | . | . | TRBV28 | TGTGCCAGCAGTTCCCACACCTCCTACGAGCAGTACTTC | CASSSHTSYEQYF
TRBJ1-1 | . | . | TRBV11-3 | TGTGCCAGCAGCTTAGCCATGAACACTGAAGCTTTCTTT | CASSLAMNTEAFF
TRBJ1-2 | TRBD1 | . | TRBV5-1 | TGCGCCAGCAGCTCCGGGACAGGGGGAGGCTACACCTTC | CASSSGTGGGYTF
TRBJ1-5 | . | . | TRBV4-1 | TGCGCCAGCAGCCATCGGACGGGAAAGAATCAGCCCCAGCATTTT | CASSHRTGKNQPQHF
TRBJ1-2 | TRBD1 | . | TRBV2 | TGTGCCAGTCCGGGACAGGGGGAGAAGGACTATGGCTACACCTTC | CASPGQGEKDYGYTF
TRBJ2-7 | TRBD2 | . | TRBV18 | TGTGCCAGCTCCCCTAGCGGGAGCACGTCCTACGAGCAGTACTTC | CASSPSGSTSYEQYF
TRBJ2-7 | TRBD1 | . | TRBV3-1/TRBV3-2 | TGTGCCAGCAGTCCGATAGGGACAGGGGTCCACGAGCAGTACTTC | CASSPIGTGVHEQYF
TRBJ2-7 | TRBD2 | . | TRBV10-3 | TGTGCCATCAGTGACACGACTAGCGGGAGATCCTACGAGCAGTACTTC | CAISDTTSGRSYEQYF
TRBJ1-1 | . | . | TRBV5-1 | TGCGCCAGCAGCTTGGAGGCGGGATTCGGCGTGAACACTGAAGCTTTCTTT | CASSLEAGFGVNTEAFF
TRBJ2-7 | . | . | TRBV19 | TGTGCCAGTAGTTCGGACTACTACGAGCAGTACTTC | CASSSDYYEQYF